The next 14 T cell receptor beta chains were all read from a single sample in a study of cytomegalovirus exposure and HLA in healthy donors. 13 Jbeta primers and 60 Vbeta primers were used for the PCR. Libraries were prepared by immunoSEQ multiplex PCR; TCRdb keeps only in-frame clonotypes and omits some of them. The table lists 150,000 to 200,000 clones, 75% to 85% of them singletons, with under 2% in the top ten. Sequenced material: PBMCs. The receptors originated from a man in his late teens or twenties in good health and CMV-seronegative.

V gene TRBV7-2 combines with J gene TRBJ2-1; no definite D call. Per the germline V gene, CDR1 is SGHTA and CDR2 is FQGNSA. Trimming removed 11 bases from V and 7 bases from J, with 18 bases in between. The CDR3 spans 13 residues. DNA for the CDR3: TGTGCCGGCAAGCCTGCCTCGGTGAATGAGCAGTTCTTC. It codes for CAGKPASVNEQFF.

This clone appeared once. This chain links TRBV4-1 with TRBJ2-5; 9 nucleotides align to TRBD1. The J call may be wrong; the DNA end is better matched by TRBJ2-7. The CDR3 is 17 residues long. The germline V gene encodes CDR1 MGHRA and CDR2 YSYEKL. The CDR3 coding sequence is TGCGCCAGCAGCCAAGATCCCACCGGGACAGGGACCTACGAGCAGTACTTC. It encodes CASSQDPTGTGTYEQYF.

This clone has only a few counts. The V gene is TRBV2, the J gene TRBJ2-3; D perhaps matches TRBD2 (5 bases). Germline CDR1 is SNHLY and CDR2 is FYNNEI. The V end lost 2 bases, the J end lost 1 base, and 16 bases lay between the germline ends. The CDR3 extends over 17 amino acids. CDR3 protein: CASSELRWEKGTDTQYF. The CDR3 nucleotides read TGTGCCAGCAGTGAACTGCGGTGGGAGAAGGGCACAGATACGCAGTATTTT.

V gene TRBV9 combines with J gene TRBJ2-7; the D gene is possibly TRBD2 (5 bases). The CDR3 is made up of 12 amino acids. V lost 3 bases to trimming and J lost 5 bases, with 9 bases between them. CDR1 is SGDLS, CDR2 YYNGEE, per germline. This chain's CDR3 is CASSGETHEQYF. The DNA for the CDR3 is TGTGCCAGCAGCGGGGAGACACACGAGCAGTACTTC. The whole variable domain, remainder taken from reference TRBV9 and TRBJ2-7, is DSGVTQTPKHLITATGQRVTLRCSPRSGDLSVYWYQQSLDQGLQFLIQYYNGEERAKGNILERFSAQQFPDLHSELNLSSLELGDSALYFCASSGETHEQYFGPGTRLTVT.

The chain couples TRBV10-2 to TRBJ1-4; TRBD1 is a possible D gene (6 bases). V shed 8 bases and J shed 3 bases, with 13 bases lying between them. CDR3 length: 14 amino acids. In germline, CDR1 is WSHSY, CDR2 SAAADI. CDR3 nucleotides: TGCGCCAGCGGCCAGGGGCCCCCTAATGAAAAACTGTTTTTT. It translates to CASGQGPPNEKLFF.

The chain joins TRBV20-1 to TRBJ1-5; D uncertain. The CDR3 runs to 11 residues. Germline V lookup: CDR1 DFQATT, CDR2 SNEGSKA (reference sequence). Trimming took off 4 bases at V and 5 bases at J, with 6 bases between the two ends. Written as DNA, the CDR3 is TGCAGTGCTACCGGGGATCAGCCCCAGCATTTT. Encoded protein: CSATGDQPQHF.

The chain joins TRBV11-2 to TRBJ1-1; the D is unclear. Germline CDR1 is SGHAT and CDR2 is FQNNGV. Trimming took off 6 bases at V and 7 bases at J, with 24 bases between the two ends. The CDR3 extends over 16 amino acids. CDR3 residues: CASRTLRGRQTLEAFF. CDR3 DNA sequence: TGTGCCAGCAGGACGCTGCGTGGGCGCCAGACACTTGAAGCTTTCTTT.

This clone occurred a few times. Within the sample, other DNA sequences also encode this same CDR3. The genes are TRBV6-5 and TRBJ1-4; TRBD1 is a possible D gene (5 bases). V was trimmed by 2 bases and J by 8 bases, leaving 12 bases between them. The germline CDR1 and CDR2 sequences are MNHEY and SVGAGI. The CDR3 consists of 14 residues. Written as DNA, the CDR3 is TGTGCCAGCAGTTACGGCAGGGCGGGGGAAAAACTGTTTTTT. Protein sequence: CASSYGRAGEKLFF.

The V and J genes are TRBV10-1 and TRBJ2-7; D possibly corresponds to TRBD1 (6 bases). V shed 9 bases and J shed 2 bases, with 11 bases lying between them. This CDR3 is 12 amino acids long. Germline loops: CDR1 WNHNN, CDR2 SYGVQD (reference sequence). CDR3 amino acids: CARTGQPYEQYF. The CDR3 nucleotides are TGCGCCAGAACCGGACAGCCCTACGAGCAGTACTTC.

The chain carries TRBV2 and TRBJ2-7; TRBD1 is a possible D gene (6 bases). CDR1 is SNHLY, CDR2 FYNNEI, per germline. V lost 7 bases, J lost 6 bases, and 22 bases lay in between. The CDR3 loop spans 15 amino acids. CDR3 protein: CASTLGAILPSEQYF. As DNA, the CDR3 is TGTGCCAGCACCTTGGGGGCCATACTTCCCTCCGAGCAGTACTTC. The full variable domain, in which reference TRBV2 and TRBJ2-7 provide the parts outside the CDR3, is EPEVTQTPSHQVTQMGQEVILRCVPISNHLYFYWYRQILGQKVEFLVSFYNNEISEKSEIFDDQFSVERPDGSNFTLKIRSTKLEDSAMYFCASTLGAILPSEQYFGPGTRLTVT.

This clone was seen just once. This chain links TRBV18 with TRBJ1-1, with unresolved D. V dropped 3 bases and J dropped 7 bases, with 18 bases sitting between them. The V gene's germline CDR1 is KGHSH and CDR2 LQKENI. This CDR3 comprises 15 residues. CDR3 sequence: CASSPSPGTSIEAFF. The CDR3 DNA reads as TGTGCCAGCTCACCTAGCCCCGGAACATCGATTGAAGCTTTCTTT.

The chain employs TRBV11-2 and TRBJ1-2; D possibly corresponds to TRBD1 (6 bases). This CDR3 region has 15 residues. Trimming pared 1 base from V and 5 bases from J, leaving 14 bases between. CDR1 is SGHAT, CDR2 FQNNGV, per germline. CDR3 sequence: CASSLAGGQGYGYTF. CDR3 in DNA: TGTGCCAGCAGCTTAGCGGGGGGTCAGGGGTATGGCTACACCTTC.

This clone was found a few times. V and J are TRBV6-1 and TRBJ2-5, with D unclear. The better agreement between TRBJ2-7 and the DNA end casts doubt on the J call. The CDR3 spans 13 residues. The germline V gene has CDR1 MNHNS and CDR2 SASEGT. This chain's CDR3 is CASSALVDYEQYF. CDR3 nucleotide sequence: TGTGCCAGCAGTGCTCTAGTCGACTACGAGCAGTACTTC.

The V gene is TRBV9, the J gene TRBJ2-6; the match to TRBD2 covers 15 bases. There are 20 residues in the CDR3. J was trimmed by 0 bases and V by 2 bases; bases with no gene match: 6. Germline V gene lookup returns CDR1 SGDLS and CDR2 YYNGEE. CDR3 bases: TGTGCCAGCAGCGTCAGGACTAGCGGGGGGGGAGACTCTGGGGCCAACGTCCTGACTTTC. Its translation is CASSVRTSGGGDSGANVLTF.